This T cell receptor (beta chain) was sequenced during a study of CD8+ T cells in alopecia areata. Germline V gene data show CDR1 as GTSNPN and CDR2 as SVGIG (reference sequence). V shed 7 bases and J shed 7 bases, with 17 bases lying between them. The CDR3 extends over 12 amino acids. The sequencing template was cDNA reverse transcribed from extracted RNA. Using immunoSEQ multiplex PCR, the repertoire was profiled, and TCRdb retains in-frame clones only, with some absent. This table holds hundreds of thousands of clones, under 80% found once. This clone was seen only a few times. This chain uses TRBV30 with TRBJ2-7, with D possibly TRBD2 on 5 matching bases. The receptor was derived from a human donor with alopecia areata. The sequenced sample was CD4+ T cells sorted from blood, obtained at week 0. Here the CDR3 DNA reads TGTGCCTCAACCGGGCCAGCGGATGAGCAGTACTTC. Translated, it gives CASTGPADEQYF.